The clone carrying this T cell receptor (beta chain) has just a few counts. This specimen belongs to a study of identical twins. CDR1 and CDR2 from the germline V gene are ENHRY and SYGVKD. The CDR3 sequence is 16 residues long. Trimming cost V 1 base and J 5 bases; bases outside gene matches: 7. cDNA molecules carried unique molecular identifiers, and template switching added a universal primer site. TCRdb re-called the 5' RACE reads with MiXCR, one entry per CDR3 protein. The sample holds 700,000 or so distinct CDR3 sequences, approximately 21% seen once. This sample was also put to use in a study of T cells expressing NK-cell markers. That report notes: Within several experiments, an anti-gamma-delta TCR antibody kept the sorting limited to alpha-beta TCR T cells. Dominant NKG2C+ clonotypes accounted for roughly 1.0-8% of CD8+ T cells in about six donors.

The chain carries TRBV10-3 and TRBJ2-3; TRBD1 matches 9 bases. The source is a woman aged 18 to 35 in good health. Sequenced: PBMCs. CDR3 protein: CAISEYRGLVGDTQYF. Written as DNA, the CDR3 is TGTGCCATCAGTGAGTACAGGGGGCTGGTGGGAGATACGCAGTATTTT.